The 2 T cell receptor beta chains listed next were all sequenced from one sample in a study of blood T cell repertoires in COVID-19 (dated by TCRdb to the early 2020s). Library generation was performed with the immunoSEQ multiplex PCR assay. The immuneACCESS repertoire file appears here via TCRdb, limited to in-frame rearrangements. These files lack a portion of the clones; in checked studies, under half of the deficit traces to unresolved V genes, and the cause of the others is not known. In all, the sample holds 150,000 to 200,000 clones, and 88% of those were seen once. The leading ten clones occupy approximately 9% of the sample. Material: PBMCs or T cells enriched from blood (not recorded which). The receptors stem from a woman under 30 who had recovered from COVID-19.

CDR3 sequence reads: CASSESKTSPGNTIYF. CDR3 bases: TGCGCCAGCAGTGAGTCGAAAACATCTCCTGGAAACACCATATATTTT. The chain has TRBV10-2 and TRBJ1-3, with D uncertain. There are 16 residues in the CDR3. Germline V gene data show CDR1 as WSHSY and CDR2 as SAAADI. V shed 0 bases and J shed 2 bases, with 11 bases lying between them.

The chain is built from TRBV3-1 (or the pseudogene TRBV3-2) and TRBJ2-5; TRBD2 agrees at 7 bases. The CDR3 is made up of 16 amino acids. With V trimmed by 0 bases and J by 4 bases, 8 bases remained unmatched. CDR1 LGHDT and CDR2 YNNKEL come from the germline V gene (reference sequence). The CDR3 DNA is TGTGCCAGCAGCCAAGATCCGGGACTAAACAGAGAGACCCAGTACTTC. Encoded protein: CASSQDPGLNRETQYF.